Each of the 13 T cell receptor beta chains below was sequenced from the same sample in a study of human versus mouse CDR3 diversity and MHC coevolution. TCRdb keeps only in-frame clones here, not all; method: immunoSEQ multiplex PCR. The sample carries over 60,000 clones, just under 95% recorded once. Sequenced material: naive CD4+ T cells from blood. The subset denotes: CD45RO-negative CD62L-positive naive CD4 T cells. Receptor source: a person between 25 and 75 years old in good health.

The CDR3 region is CASSTRQGQETQYF. The CDR3 nucleotides are TGTGCCAGCAGCACCCGACAGGGTCAAGAGACCCAGTACTTC. The chain is built from TRBV9 and TRBJ2-5, with 7 bases that match TRBD1. J lost 2 bases, V lost 4 bases, and 5 bases had no gene match. This CDR3 contains 14 residues. From germline, CDR1 is SGDLS and CDR2 YYNGEE.

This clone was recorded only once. The DNA of the CDR3 is TGTGCCAGCTCACCACCGAGGGGGCAATTGACAGATACGCAGTATTTT. Translated: CASSPPRGQLTDTQYF. V gene TRBV18 combines with J gene TRBJ2-3; 7 bases fit TRBD1. The V gene's germline CDR1 is KGHSH and CDR2 LQKENI. J gave up 3 bases and V 0 bases, and 6 bases lay outside the gene matches. CDR3 length: 16 residues.

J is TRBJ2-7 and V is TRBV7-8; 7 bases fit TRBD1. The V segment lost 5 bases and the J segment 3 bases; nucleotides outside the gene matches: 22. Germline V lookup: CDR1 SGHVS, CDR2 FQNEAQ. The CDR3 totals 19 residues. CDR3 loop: CASSDTRWQTGAVRYEQYF. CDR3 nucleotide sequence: TGTGCCAGCAGCGACACTAGATGGCAAACAGGGGCAGTCCGCTACGAGCAGTACTTC.

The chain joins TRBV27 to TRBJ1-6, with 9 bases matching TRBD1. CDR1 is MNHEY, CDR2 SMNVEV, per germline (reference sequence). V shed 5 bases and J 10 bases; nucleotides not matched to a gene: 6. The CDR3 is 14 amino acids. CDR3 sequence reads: CASSQWDRDSPLHF. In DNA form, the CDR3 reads TGTGCCAGCAGTCAATGGGACAGGGACTCACCCCTCCACTTT.

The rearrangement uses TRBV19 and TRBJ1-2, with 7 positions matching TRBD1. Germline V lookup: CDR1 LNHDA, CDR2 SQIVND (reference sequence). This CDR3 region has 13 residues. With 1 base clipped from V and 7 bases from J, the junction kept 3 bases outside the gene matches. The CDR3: CASSIAPGGGYTF. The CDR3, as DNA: TGTGCCAGTAGTATAGCCCCAGGGGGTGGCTACACCTTC. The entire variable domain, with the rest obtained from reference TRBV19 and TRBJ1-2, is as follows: DGGITQSPKYLFRKEGQNVTLSCEQNLNHDAMYWYRQDPGQGLRLIYYSQIVNDFQKGDIAEGYSVSREKKESFPLTVTSAQKNPTAFYLCASSIAPGGGYTFGSGTRLTVV.

The CDR3 region is CASSLESGKREPQHF. The CDR3 region has the DNA TGTGCCAGCAGCTTAGAATCCGGGAAGAGGGAACCCCAGCATTTT. The chain recombines TRBV5-5 with TRBJ1-5; D uncertain. The CDR3 is 15 residues long. With 2 bases removed from V and 10 bases from J, the gap between germline ends came to 19 bases. Germline assignment: CDR1 SGHKS and CDR2 YYEKEE (reference sequence).

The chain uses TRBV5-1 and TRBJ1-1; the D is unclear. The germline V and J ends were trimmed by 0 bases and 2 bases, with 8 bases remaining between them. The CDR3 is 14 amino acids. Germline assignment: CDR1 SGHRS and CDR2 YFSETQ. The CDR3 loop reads CASSLAAANTEAFF. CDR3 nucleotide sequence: TGCGCCAGCAGCTTGGCTGCGGCTAACACTGAAGCTTTCTTT.

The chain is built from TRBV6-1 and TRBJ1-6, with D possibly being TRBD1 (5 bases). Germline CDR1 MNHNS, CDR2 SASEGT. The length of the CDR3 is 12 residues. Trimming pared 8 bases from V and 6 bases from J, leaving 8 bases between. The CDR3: CASGHPNSPLHF. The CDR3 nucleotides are TGTGCCAGCGGACACCCTAATTCACCCCTCCACTTT.

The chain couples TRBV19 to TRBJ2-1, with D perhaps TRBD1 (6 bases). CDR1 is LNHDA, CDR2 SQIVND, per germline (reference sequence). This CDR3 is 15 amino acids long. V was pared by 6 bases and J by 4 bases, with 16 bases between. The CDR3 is CASSLSGTPYNEQFF. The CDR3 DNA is TGTGCCAGTAGCCTCTCCGGGACACCGTACAATGAGCAGTTCTTC.

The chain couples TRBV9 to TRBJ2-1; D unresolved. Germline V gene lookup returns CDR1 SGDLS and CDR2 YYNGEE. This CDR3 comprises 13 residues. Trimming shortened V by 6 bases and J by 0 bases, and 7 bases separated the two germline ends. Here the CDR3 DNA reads TGTGCCAGCACCAGAAGCTCCTACAATGAGCAGTTCTTC. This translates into CASTRSSYNEQFF.

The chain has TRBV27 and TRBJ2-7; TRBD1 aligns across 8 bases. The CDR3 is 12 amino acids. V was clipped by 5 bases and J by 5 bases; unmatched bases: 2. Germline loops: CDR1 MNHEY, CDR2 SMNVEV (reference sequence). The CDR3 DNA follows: TGTGCCAGCAGTCCCAGGGGGCACGAGCAGTACTTC. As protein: CASSPRGHEQYF.

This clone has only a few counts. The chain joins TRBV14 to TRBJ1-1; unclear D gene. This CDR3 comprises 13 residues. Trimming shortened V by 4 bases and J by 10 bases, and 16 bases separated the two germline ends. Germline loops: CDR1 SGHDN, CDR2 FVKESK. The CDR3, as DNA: TGTGCCAGCAGCCGTGCACTGGAGGCGCCAGCTTTCTTT. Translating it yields CASSRALEAPAFF.

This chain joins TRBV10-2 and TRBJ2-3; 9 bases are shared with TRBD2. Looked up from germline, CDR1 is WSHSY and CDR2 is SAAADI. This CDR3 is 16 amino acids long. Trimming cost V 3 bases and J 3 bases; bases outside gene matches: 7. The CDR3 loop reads CASSEVSGGVTDTQYF. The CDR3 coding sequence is TGCGCCAGCAGTGAAGTTAGCGGGGGAGTGACAGATACGCAGTATTTT.